This T cell receptor beta chain was sequenced during a study of CD8 T cells in Susac syndrome. Notes on this clonotype: What it recognizes is unknown.

With random hexamers, roughly 0.45 to 1 ug RNA was reverse transcribed. Amplification of TCR beta CDR3 spanned 54 Vbeta and 13 Jbeta via immunoSEQ multiplex PCR. TCRdb independently ran MiXCR on the immunoSEQ multiplex PCR reads; one entry per CDR3 protein. The table has some 94,000 distinct CDR3 sequences, roughly 94% seen once. Study-level findings and limits: None of the CD4+ T cell repertoires in Susac syndrome showed clonal expansion.

CDR1 GTSNPN and CDR2 SVGIG come from the germline V gene (reference sequence). Between the trimmed V and J ends, which lost 3 bases and 1 base, there was a span of 17 bases. This CDR3 is 16 amino acids long. From blood CD8+ and CD4+ T cells, the TCR beta chain was sequenced. Patients with Susac syndrome fulfilled recently defined diagnostic criteria for definite or probable disease. Sequenced: CD4+ T cells from PBMCs. V and J are TRBV30 and TRBJ2-3; no clear D. This clonotype was obtained from a human donor with Susac syndrome. CDR3 amino acids: CAWSRTWTARTDTQYF. The DNA of the CDR3 is TGTGCCTGGAGCCGTACATGGACCGCCCGCACAGATACGCAGTATTTT. The full variable domain, its missing parts supplied by reference TRBV30 and TRBJ2-3, is SQTIHQWPATLVQPVGSPLSLECTVEGTSNPNLYWYRQAAGRGLQLLFYSVGIGQISSEVPQNLSASRPQDRQFILSSKKLLLSDSGFYLCAWSRTWTARTDTQYFGPGTRLTVL.